This passage covers 18 T cell receptor beta chains from one sample sequenced in a study of T cell repertoires in cytomegalovirus infection. Each CDR3 protein gets one entry after TCRdb re-called the reads with MiXCR. Found here are about 900,000 distinct CDR3 sequences, 30% to 40% of them singletons; the top ten hold 13%. No antigens are known for them. The source was cultured CD8+ T cells from PBMCs, collected from culture after CMV antigen stimulation. These receptors all stem from a human donor in good health (CMV status not recorded). Some clones in this sample may be carry-over from other donors' samples.

This clonotype was observed a handful of times. J is TRBJ2-1 and V is TRBV19, with D uncertain. V was trimmed by 3 bases and J by 5 bases, leaving 8 bases between them. CDR1 and CDR2 (germline): LNHDA, SQIVND (reference sequence). This CDR3 spans 13 amino acids. In DNA, the CDR3 is TGTGCCAGTAGTATCCGGGTTCACAATGAGCAGTTCTTC. Protein product: CASSIRVHNEQFF.

The chain joins TRBV20-1 to TRBJ1-6; a possible D gene is TRBD1 (6 bases). V lost 6 bases and J 7 bases, leaving 25 bases between the germline ends. The CDR3 is 17 amino acids. Germline CDR1 DFQATT, CDR2 SNEGSKA (reference sequence). CDR3 residues: CSARTEGHRLRNSPLHF. The CDR3 DNA reads TGCAGTGCCCGGACAGAAGGACACCGCCTTAGAAATTCACCCCTCCACTTT.

With regard to this clonotype: One junction end does not reproduce the germline sequence, and a read error may be involved. J is TRBJ2-2 and V is TRBV7-9; no reliable D call. Germline V gene lookup returns CDR1 SEHNR and CDR2 FQNEAQ (reference sequence). This CDR3 spans 18 amino acids. The CDR3 here is CANSRPGIGFQRTGELFF. In DNA form, the CDR3 reads TGTGCCAACAGCCGACCGGGCATAGGATTCCAACGGACCGGGGAGCTGTTTTTT.

This clonotype turned up a few times. This chain joins TRBV6-1 and TRBJ2-3, with D possibly being TRBD1 or TRBD2 (5 bases each). V lost 6 bases and J lost 7, with 20 bases in between. CDR1 and CDR2 from the germline V gene are MNHNS and SASEGT. The CDR3 sequence is 15 residues long. The CDR3 region is CASSAGTELFYTQYF. CDR3 nucleotide sequence: TGTGCCAGCAGCGCAGGGACGGAACTTTTTTATACGCAGTATTTT.

The chain joins TRBV5-6 to TRBJ2-5, with D unresolved. Per the germline V gene, CDR1 is SGHDT and CDR2 is YYEEEE. This CDR3 is 13 amino acids long. V was clipped by 6 bases and J by 2 bases, with 11 bases between them. CDR3 in amino acids: CASIATGQETQYF. Here the CDR3 DNA reads TGTGCCAGCATTGCAACCGGACAAGAGACCCAGTACTTC. The full variable domain, in which reference TRBV5-6 and TRBJ2-5 provide the parts outside the CDR3, is DAGVTQSPTHLIKTRGQQVTLRCSPKSGHDTVSWYQQALGQGPQFIFQYYEEEERQRGNFPDRFSGHQFPNYSSELNVNALLLGDSALYLCASIATGQETQYFGPGTRLLVL.

The chain joins TRBV6-5 to TRBJ1-6; a possible D gene is TRBD1 (5 bases). Germline lookup yields CDR1 MNHEY and CDR2 SVGAGI. The CDR3 has 13 residues. V was trimmed by 3 bases and J by 10 bases, leaving 10 bases between them. DNA for the CDR3: TGTGCCAGCAGTTATTATCGGGGGTCACCCCTCCACTTT. Encoded protein: CASSYYRGSPLHF.

This clonotype was detected only a few times. The chain couples TRBV12-3 or TRBV12-4 to TRBJ1-2, with 7 bases that match TRBD1. Trimming cost V 4 bases and J 8 bases; bases outside gene matches: 7. The CDR3 totals 13 residues. The CDR3 bases are TGTGCCAGCAGTTCTCCAGGGGGTATCGGCTACACCTTC. Protein product: CASSSPGGIGYTF.

This clonotype was seen at least ten times. V and J are TRBV7-9 and TRBJ1-5, with D possibly matching TRBD1 (5 bases). V lost 1 base and J 6 bases, leaving 10 bases between the germline ends. From germline, CDR1 is SEHNR and CDR2 FQNEAQ (reference sequence). There are 14 residues in the CDR3. The CDR3 DNA follows: TGTGCCAGCAGCTTAGGAGGGGTAGGTCAGCCCCAGCATTTT. It codes for CASSLGGVGQPQHF. The variable domain in full, completed from reference TRBV7-9 and TRBJ1-5, reads DTGVSQNPRHKITKRGQNVTFRCDPISEHNRLYWYRQTLGQGPEFLTYFQNEAQLEKSRLLSDRFSAERPKGSFSTLEIQRTEQGDSAMYLCASSLGGVGQPQHFGDGTRLSIL.

This rearrangement joins TRBV5-1 to TRBJ1-3, with D hard to call. This CDR3 has 14 residues. The V gene's germline CDR1 is SGHRS and CDR2 YFSETQ. Trimming stripped 7 bases from V and 0 bases from J, with 11 bases between. Written as DNA, the CDR3 is TGCGCCAGCGCCTCCCCAGCCTCTGGAAACACCATATATTTT. Protein: CASASPASGNTIYF.

The gene calls are TRBV28 and TRBJ2-2; unclear D gene. V lost 3 bases and J 1 base, leaving 9 bases between the germline ends. The germline CDR1 and CDR2 sequences are MDHEN and SYDVKM. The CDR3 contains 15 residues. CDR3 protein: CASSFDGMNTGELFF. DNA for the CDR3: TGTGCCAGCAGTTTCGACGGAATGAACACCGGGGAGCTGTTTTTT.

The chain uses TRBV29-1 and TRBJ1-2; D is perhaps TRBD1 (5 bases). Germline CDR1 reads SQVTM; CDR2 reads ANQGSEA. The CDR3 extends over 12 amino acids. Trimming pared 8 bases from V and 3 bases from J, leaving 13 bases between. CDR3 DNA: TGCAGCTCAGAAGACAGACACTATGGCTACACCTTC. This encodes CSSEDRHYGYTF.

This clonotype was observed at least ten times. The chain combines TRBV9 with TRBJ1-4; D ambiguous. CDR3 size: 14 residues. V shed 4 bases and J shed 8 bases, with 15 bases lying between them. The germline V gene encodes CDR1 SGDLS and CDR2 YYNGEE. This CDR3 reads CASSPWSGSEKLFF. In DNA, the CDR3 is TGTGCCAGCAGCCCCTGGAGTGGGAGCGAAAAACTGTTTTTT.

This chain links TRBV7-9 with TRBJ2-1; TRBD2 matches 10 bases. The germline V gene has CDR1 SEHNR and CDR2 FQNEAQ (reference sequence). The junction had 4 bases not matched to a gene; V was cut back by 3 bases and J by 2 bases. The CDR3 runs 16 residues. CDR3 residues: CASSFQRGGPYNEQFF. The DNA of the CDR3 is TGTGCCAGCAGCTTTCAGCGGGGGGGCCCCTACAATGAGCAGTTCTTC.

There are many counts of this clonotype. The chain recombines TRBV6-1 with TRBJ1-2; D not certain. CDR1 and CDR2 from the germline V gene are MNHNS and SASEGT. The CDR3 runs 17 residues. Trimming removed 7 bases at V and 0 bases at J, with 21 bases between. CDR3 DNA sequence: TGTGCCAGCATGACGGTGGGCAGTACTCTAGCTAACTATGGCTACACCTTC. It is translated as CASMTVGSTLANYGYTF.

This clonotype has only a few counts. This chain connects TRBV7-3 to TRBJ2-3; possible D gene TRBD2, 5 bases. The CDR3 extends over 15 amino acids. Germline V CDR1 and CDR2: SGHTA, FQGTGA. Trimming pared 0 bases from V and 2 bases from J, leaving 9 bases between. The CDR3 loop reads CASSLTGVDTDTQYF. In nucleotides, the CDR3 is TGTGCCAGCAGCTTAACCGGGGTAGACACAGATACGCAGTATTTT. Full variable domain (missing parts from reference TRBV7-3 and TRBJ2-3): GAGVSQTPSNKVTEKGKYVELRCDPISGHTALYWYRQSLGQGPEFLIYFQGTGAADDSGLPNDRFFAVRPEGSVSTLKIQRTERGDSAVYLCASSLTGVDTDTQYFGPGTRLTVL.

The chain recombines TRBV4-1 with TRBJ2-2; D is perhaps TRBD1 (5 bases). The CDR3 sequence is 15 residues long. The V gene lost 0 bases and the J gene lost 7 bases, with 12 bases spanning the gap. Per germline, CDR1 MGHRA and CDR2 YSYEKL. The CDR3 sequence is CASSQEMVGVGELFF. For the CDR3, the DNA is TGCGCCAGCAGCCAAGAAATGGTAGGGGTCGGGGAGCTGTTTTTT.

This chain uses TRBV7-8 with TRBJ2-3; TRBD2 agrees at 9 bases. The CDR3 contains 15 residues. The germline CDR1 and CDR2 sequences are SGHVS and FQNEAQ. V gave up 3 bases and J gave up 3 bases; unmatched junction bases: 4. CDR3 loop: CASSFGGGATDTQYF. CDR3 nucleotide sequence: TGTGCCAGCAGCTTTGGCGGGGGGGCTACAGATACGCAGTATTTT.

This clonotype was seen only a few times. The rearrangement links TRBV5-4 to TRBJ1-2, with D maybe TRBD1 (6 bases). Trimming shortened V by 3 bases and J by 2 bases, and 11 bases separated the two germline ends. CDR1 and CDR2 (germline): SGHNT, YYREEE (reference sequence). The CDR3 length is 14 residues. CDR3 residues: CASSWGTGNYGYTF. CDR3 DNA: TGTGCCAGCAGCTGGGGAACAGGGAACTATGGCTACACCTTC.